The source of this T cell receptor (beta chain) is a study of blood T cell repertoires in COVID-19 (TCRdb year 2020). A note on the overall study: The collaborator samples originated in the United States, Italy and Spain and spanned the acute and convalescent phases of COVID-19. The repertoires were released in a freely available public database meant as a resource for research on the immune response to SARS-CoV-2. The prospective study material was composed of cDNA or gDNA derived from T cells, B-cell-depleted T cells, or PBMCs. Subjects who had been exposed to COVID-19, were actively infected with it, or had recovered from it provided the deeply sampled blood TCRbeta repertoires that made up the dataset. The sample metadata nearly always contained a de-identified subject ID, COVID-19 status, age in years and sex. Where available, HLA class I and class II types were obtained from metadata supplied by the sample provider rather than from assay-based typing. The samples were drawn from two sources: the first 160 participants of the ongoing ImmuneRACE study, and some 1,300 subjects contributed by 6 global collaborators.

On the study overall, not on this receptor specifically: The amount of clinical and demographic metadata varied by source and participant and was provided uncurated.

Whole blood was collected in K2EDTA tubes by collaborating institutions according to the institutions' own protocols. For TCRbeta analysis, collaborators shipped samples as frozen whole blood, isolated PBMCs, or DNA extracted from either of those sample types. Trimming costs V 2 bases and J 7 bases, and their ends lie 14 bases apart. Based on the germline V gene, the CDR1 and CDR2 sequences are SGHTA and FQGNSA. The CDR3 covers 15 residues, taking in both the cysteine and the phenylalanine. Only CDR3 DNA remains: 45 bases, in frame from the first base. As regards this clone: No cognate antigen has been identified for it. Base qualities were left out, and no much larger clone turns up one base away.

TCRbeta CDR3 regions were amplified from genomic DNA using the immunoSEQ Assay, a bias-controlled multiplex PCR. Per the authors' processing: Within the assay, amplification of reference gene primers was used to estimate how many nucleated cells each sample contained. To quantify the absolute abundance of each unique TCRbeta CDR3 rearrangement, sequence reads were collapsed and filtered. For each sample, productive Simpson clonality was calculated as the square root of Simpson's diversity index across productive rearrangements. This is the immuneACCESS table as TCRdb keeps it, with only in-frame sequences that have V and J called. A part of the clones is gone; compared with another copy, unresolved V genes explain less than half, and the rest is unexplained. Clone size and the V and J calls come from that table; the DNA yielded D and trimming. In this sample the table shows about 200,000 clones, approximately 90% of which occur a single time. Jointly, the top ten make up around 0.72% of the sample.

Specimen: peripheral blood. The chain is assembled from TRBV7-2 and TRBJ1-4; no confident D gene assignment can be made. This clonotype was obtained from a man between 35 and 55 years old with acute or convalescent COVID-19. Read as DNA, the sequence is TGTGCCAGCAGCTTAAATTCCCCCGCCGGTGAAAAACTGTTTTTT. Its protein is CASSLNSPAGEKLFF.